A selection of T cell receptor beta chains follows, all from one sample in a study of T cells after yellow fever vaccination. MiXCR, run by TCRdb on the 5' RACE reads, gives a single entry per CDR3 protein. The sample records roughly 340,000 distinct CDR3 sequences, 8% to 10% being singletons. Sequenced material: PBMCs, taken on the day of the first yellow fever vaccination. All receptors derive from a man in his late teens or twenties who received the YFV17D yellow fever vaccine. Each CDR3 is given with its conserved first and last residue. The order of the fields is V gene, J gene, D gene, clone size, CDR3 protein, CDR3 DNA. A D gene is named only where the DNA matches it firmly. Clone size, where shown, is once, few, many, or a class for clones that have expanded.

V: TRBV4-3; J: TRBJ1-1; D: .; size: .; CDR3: CASSQDPDLQGEAFF; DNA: TGCGCCAGCAGCCAAGACCCCGACCTCCAGGGTGAAGCTTTCTTT
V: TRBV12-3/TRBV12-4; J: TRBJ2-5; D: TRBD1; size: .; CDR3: CASSPWDRGTGETQYF; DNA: TGTGCCAGCAGTCCCTGGGACAGGGGAACGGGTGAGACCCAGTACTTC
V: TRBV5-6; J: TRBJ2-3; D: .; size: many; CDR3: CASSLQSTDTQYF; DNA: TGTGCCAGCAGCTTGCAAAGCACAGATACGCAGTATTTT
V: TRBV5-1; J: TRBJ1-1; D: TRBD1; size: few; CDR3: CASSAEPGQGNTEAFF; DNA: TGCGCCAGCAGCGCTGAACCGGGACAGGGGAACACTGAAGCTTTCTTT
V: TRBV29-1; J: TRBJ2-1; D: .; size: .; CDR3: CSVERTYNEQFF; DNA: TGCAGCGTTGAAAGGACATACAATGAGCAGTTCTTC
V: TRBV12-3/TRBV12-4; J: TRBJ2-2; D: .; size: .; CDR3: CASSERGELFF; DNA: TGTGCCAGCAGTGAGCGAGGGGAGCTGTTTTTT
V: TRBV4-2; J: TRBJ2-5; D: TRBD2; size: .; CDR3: CASSQGGLVRETQYF; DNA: TGTGCCAGCAGCCAAGGCGGACTAGTAAGGGAGACCCAGTACTTC
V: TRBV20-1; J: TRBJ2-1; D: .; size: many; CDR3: CSARRPSGNEQFF; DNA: TGCAGTGCCCGCCGGCCCTCGGGAAATGAGCAGTTCTTC
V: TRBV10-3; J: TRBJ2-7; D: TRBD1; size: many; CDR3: CAISEVETRGPAYEQYF; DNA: TGTGCCATCAGTGAGGTGGAGACCAGGGGGCCAGCTTACGAGCAGTACTTC
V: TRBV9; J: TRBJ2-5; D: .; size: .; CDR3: CASSVEGVRETQYF; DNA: TGTGCCAGCAGCGTAGAGGGGGTCCGGGAGACCCAGTACTTC
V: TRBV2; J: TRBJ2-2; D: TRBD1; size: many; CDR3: CASIWGQGNTGELFF; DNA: TGTGCCAGCATCTGGGGACAGGGGAACACCGGGGAGCTGTTTTTT
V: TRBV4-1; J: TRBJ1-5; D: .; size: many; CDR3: CASSQDPGARQPQHF; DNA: TGCGCCAGCAGCCAAGATCCGGGCGCAAGGCAGCCCCAGCATTTT
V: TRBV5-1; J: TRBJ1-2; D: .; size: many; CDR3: CASSAEGDYGYTF; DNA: TGCGCCAGCAGCGCTGAAGGTGACTATGGCTACACCTTC
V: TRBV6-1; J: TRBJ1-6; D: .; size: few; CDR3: CASSFKQSSYNSPLHF; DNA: TGTGCCAGCAGCTTCAAGCAGAGCTCCTATAATTCACCCCTCCACTTT
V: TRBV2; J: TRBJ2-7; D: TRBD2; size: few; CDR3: CASTFSGGYEQYF; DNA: TGTGCCAGCACGTTTAGCGGGGGCTACGAGCAGTACTTC
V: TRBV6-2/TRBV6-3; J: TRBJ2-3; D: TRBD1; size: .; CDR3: CASRADRAPGVDTQYF; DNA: TGTGCCAGCAGGGCGGACAGGGCCCCCGGAGTGGATACGCAGTATTTT
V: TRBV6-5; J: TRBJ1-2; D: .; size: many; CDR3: CASSYVQALDGYTF; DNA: TGTGCCAGCAGTTACGTTCAGGCCCTAGATGGCTACACCTTC
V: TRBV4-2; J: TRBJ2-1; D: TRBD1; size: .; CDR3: CASSQEGQFDEQFF; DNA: TGTGCCAGCAGCCAAGAGGGACAGTTTGATGAGCAGTTCTTC
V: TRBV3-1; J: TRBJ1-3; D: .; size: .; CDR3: CASSRGGRSGNTIYF; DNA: TGTGCCAGCAGCCGAGGGGGACGCTCTGGAAACACCATATATTTT
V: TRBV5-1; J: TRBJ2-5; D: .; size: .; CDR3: CASSLAGTPQETQYF; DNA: TGCGCCAGCAGCTTGGCGGGGACACCTCAGGAGACCCAGTACTTC
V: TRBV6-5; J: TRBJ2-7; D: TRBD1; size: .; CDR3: CASSYSPLGTGGGEQYF; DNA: TGTGCCAGCAGTTACTCCCCCCTCGGGACAGGGGGAGGCGAGCAGTACTTC
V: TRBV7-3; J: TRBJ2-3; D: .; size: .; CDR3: CASSFSGALGTDTQYF; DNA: TGTGCCAGCAGCTTCTCGGGGGCGCTGGGCACAGATACGCAGTATTTT
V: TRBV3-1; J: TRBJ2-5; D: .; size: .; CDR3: CASSRIWGISQETQYF; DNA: TGTGCCAGCAGCCGTATATGGGGCATTTCCCAAGAGACCCAGTACTTC
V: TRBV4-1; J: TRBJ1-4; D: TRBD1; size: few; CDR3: CASSQDRQGRNEKLFF; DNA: TGCGCCAGCAGCCAAGACCGACAGGGTCGGAATGAAAAACTGTTTTTT
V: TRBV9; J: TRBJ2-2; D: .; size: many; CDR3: CASSVGGRVTGELFF; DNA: TGTGCCAGCAGCGTCGGGGGCCGAGTAACAGGGGAGCTGTTTTTT
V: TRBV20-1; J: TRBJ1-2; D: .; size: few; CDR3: CSARWGGLYGYTF; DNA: TGCAGTGCTAGATGGGGGGGGTTATATGGCTACACCTTC
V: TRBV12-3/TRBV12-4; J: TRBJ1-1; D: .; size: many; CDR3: CASSPRGGANTEAFF; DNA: TGTGCCAGCAGCCCGCGGGGAGGGGCGAACACTGAAGCTTTCTTT
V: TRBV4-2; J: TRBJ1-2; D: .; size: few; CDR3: CASSQGITGKGYTF; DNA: TGTGCCAGCAGCCAAGGTATTACAGGGAAGGGCTACACCTTC
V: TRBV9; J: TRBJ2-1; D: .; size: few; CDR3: CASSVATLVEGYNEQFF; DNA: TGTGCCAGCAGCGTAGCTACATTGGTAGAGGGCTACAATGAGCAGTTCTTC
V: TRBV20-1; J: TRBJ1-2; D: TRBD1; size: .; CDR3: CSAREGTVYGYTF; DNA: TGCAGTGCTAGAGAGGGGACAGTGTATGGCTACACCTTC
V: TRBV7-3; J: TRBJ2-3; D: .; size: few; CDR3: CASSPDGNTDTQYF; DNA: TGTGCCAGCAGCCCCGACGGGAACACAGATACGCAGTATTTT
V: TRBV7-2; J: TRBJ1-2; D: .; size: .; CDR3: CASGNQGNYGYTF; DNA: TGTGCCAGCGGCAACCAGGGTAACTATGGCTACACCTTC
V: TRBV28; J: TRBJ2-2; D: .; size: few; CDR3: CAARGLNTGELFF; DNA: TGTGCTGCGCGGGGGCTGAACACCGGGGAGCTGTTTTTT
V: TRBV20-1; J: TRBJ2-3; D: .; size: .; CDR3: CSARATIASWGTDTQYF; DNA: TGCAGTGCTAGAGCCACTATTGCTTCATGGGGCACAGATACGCAGTATTTT
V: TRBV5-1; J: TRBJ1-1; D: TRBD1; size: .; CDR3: CASSFLDRGRSTEAFF; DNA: TGCGCCAGCAGCTTTTTAGACAGGGGGAGGAGTACTGAAGCTTTCTTT
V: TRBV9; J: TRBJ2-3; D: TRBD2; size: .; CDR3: CASSVIPGGSTDTQYF; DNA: TGTGCCAGCAGCGTAATCCCGGGGGGTAGCACAGATACGCAGTATTTT
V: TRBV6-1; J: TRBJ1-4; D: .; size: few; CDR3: CATKTPTNEKLFF; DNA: TGTGCCACCAAGACACCCACTAATGAAAAACTGTTTTTT
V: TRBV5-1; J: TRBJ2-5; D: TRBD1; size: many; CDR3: CASSPDRGSETQYF; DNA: TGCGCCAGCAGCCCCGACAGGGGGTCAGAGACCCAGTACTTC
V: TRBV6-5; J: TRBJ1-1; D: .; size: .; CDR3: CASSYVGGVTEAFF; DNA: TGTGCCAGCAGTTACGTCGGAGGGGTCACTGAAGCTTTCTTT
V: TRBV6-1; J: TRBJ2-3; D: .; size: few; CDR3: CASRRGASTDTQYF; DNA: TGTGCCAGCAGGAGGGGGGCAAGCACAGATACGCAGTATTTT
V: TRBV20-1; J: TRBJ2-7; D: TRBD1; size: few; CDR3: CSAPFTGGAYEQYF; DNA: TGCAGTGCCCCTTTTACAGGGGGTGCCTACGAGCAGTACTTC
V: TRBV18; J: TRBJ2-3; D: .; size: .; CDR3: CASSPFGGRGTDTQYF; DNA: TGTGCCAGCTCACCATTCGGGGGCAGGGGCACAGATACGCAGTATTTT
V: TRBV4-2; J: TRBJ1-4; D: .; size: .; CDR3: CASSQDLGAGREKLFF; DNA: TGTGCCAGCAGCCAAGACTTGGGGGCAGGGAGGGAAAAACTGTTTTTT